One and the same sample provided the 26 T cell receptor beta chains below, sequenced in a study of long-term antiretroviral therapy in people with HIV. This was the immunoSEQ v3.0 assay at survey level. TCRdb's table, derived via immunoSEQ multiplex PCR, lists solely in-frame clones and lacks some. The table records about 20,000 clones, less than 95% of them present only once. The sample consisted of unsorted PBMCs, taken approximately 4.2 years before starting antiretroviral therapy. These receptors came from a woman aged 25-40 years with HIV.

The chain links TRBV5-4 to TRBJ1-1, with 7 bases that match TRBD1. The germline gives CDR1 SGHNT, CDR2 YYREEE (reference sequence). V lost 2 bases and J lost 1; bases outside the gene matches: 5. The CDR3 is 15 amino acids. CDR3: CASSFRDSWNTEAFF. For the CDR3, the DNA is TGTGCCAGCAGCTTCCGGGACAGCTGGAACACTGAAGCTTTCTTT. The complete variable domain, with remaining parts taken from reference TRBV5-4 and TRBJ1-1, reads ETGVTQSPTHLIKTRGQQVTLRCSSQSGHNTVSWYQQALGQGPQFIFQYYREEENGRGNFPPRFSGLQFPNYSSELNVNALELDDSALYLCASSFRDSWNTEAFFGQGTRLTVV.

This clone was recorded once. The chain has TRBV30 and TRBJ1-4, with a tentative D call TRBD1 (5 bases). With 2 bases removed from V and 0 bases from J, the gap between germline ends came to 10 bases. CDR3 length: 15 residues. Germline CDR1 GTSNPN, CDR2 SVGIG (reference sequence). For the CDR3, the DNA is TGTGCCTGGAGTACAGGAATTGCAACTAATGAAAAACTGTTTTTT. Protein sequence: CAWSTGIATNEKLFF.

The chain recombines TRBV29-1 with TRBJ2-1; 7 nucleotides agree with TRBD1. The CDR3 runs 14 residues. Unmatched junction bases numbered 4, after V lost 1 base and J lost 4 bases. The germline gives CDR1 SQVTM, CDR2 ANQGSEA. CDR3 residues: CSVEARDRYNEQFF. For the CDR3, the DNA is TGCAGCGTTGAAGCGAGGGACAGATACAATGAGCAGTTCTTC.

The chain recombines TRBV5-1 with TRBJ1-1; unclear D gene. CDR1 SGHRS and CDR2 YFSETQ come from the germline V gene. This CDR3 region has 15 residues. Trimming shortened V by 0 bases and J by 1 base, and 10 bases separated the two germline ends. CDR3 in amino acids: CASSLGQVKNTEAFF. The CDR3 DNA follows: TGCGCCAGCAGCTTGGGGCAGGTAAAGAACACTGAAGCTTTCTTT.

The chain recombines TRBV9 with TRBJ1-2; D is undetermined. Germline V gene lookup returns CDR1 SGDLS and CDR2 YYNGEE. Trimming shortened V by 0 bases and J by 0 bases, and 9 bases separated the two germline ends. CDR3 size: 15 residues. The CDR3 nucleotides read TGTGCCAGCAGCGTAGCGGCCGAGGCTAACTATGGCTACACCTTC. Translated, it gives CASSVAAEANYGYTF.

This chain connects TRBV19 to TRBJ1-1, with D hard to call. This CDR3 has 12 residues. Trimming left V 3 bases short and J 5 bases short, with 7 bases between. CDR1 and CDR2 (germline): LNHDA, SQIVND (reference sequence). CDR3 protein: CASSILGTEAFF. The CDR3 region has the DNA TGTGCCAGTAGTATCCTTGGTACTGAAGCTTTCTTT.

The rearrangement uses TRBV7-2 and TRBJ1-1; perhaps TRBD1 as D (5 bases). The V gene lost 4 bases and the J gene lost 0 bases, with 21 bases spanning the gap. The CDR3 is 18 residues long. The germline CDR1 and CDR2 sequences are SGHTA and FQGNSA. CDR3 sequence (DNA): TGTGCCAGCAGCTCGAACCGACAGTCGTGGATAATGAACACTGAAGCTTTCTTT. Amino acid sequence: CASSSNRQSWIMNTEAFF.

This chain uses TRBV18 with TRBJ1-5; 7 bases map to TRBD1. The CDR3 has 13 amino acids. Trimming took 4 bases from V and 6 from J; bases not matched to a gene: 3. Per germline, CDR1 KGHSH and CDR2 LQKENI. The CDR3 nucleotides read TGTGCCAGCTCACTACAGGGGTTTCAGCCCCAGCATTTT. As protein: CASSLQGFQPQHF.

This chain connects TRBV7-2 to TRBJ2-5; 13 positions agree with TRBD2. This CDR3 contains 18 residues. Germline lookup yields CDR1 SGHTA and CDR2 FQGNSA. Trimming removed 5 bases from V and 7 bases from J; junction bases left unmatched: 16. Here the CDR3 DNA reads TGTGCCAGCAGCCCCCATATGAGGACTAGCGGGGGTTCGGCGACCCAGTACTTC. Protein: CASSPHMRTSGGSATQYF.

The chain has TRBV5-1 and TRBJ2-2, with 14 bases fitting TRBD2. The length of the CDR3 is 19 residues. The germline V gene encodes CDR1 SGHRS and CDR2 YFSETQ. J gave up 3 bases and V 2 bases, and 9 bases lay outside the gene matches. Written as DNA, the CDR3 is TGCGCCAGCAGCTTCCGGGCGACTAGCGGGGGGGAATACACCGGGGAGCTGTTTTTT. Encoded protein: CASSFRATSGGEYTGELFF.

The chain carries TRBV25-1 and TRBJ2-7; the D is unclear. This CDR3 region has 12 residues. Trimming left V 1 base short and J 4 bases short, with 5 bases between. Germline CDR1 MGHDK, CDR2 SYGVNS. CDR3 loop: CASSESLYEQYF. The CDR3 DNA reads as TGTGCCAGCAGTGAATCCCTTTACGAGCAGTACTTC.

V usage is TRBV6-5 and J usage is TRBJ2-3; D gene unclear. The ends were cut back, 2 bases at V and 2 bases at J, with 11 bases in the middle. The CDR3 has 15 residues. Germline V gives CDR1 MNHEY, CDR2 SVGAGI. The CDR3 DNA reads TGTGCCAGCAGTTACAGTCGCGAGTTCACAGATACGCAGTATTTT. Translated, it gives CASSYSREFTDTQYF.

The DNA for the CDR3 is TGCGCCAGCAGCTTGGGGGAGGGGGGTCCGAACACTGAAGCTTTCTTT. It yields the protein CASSLGEGGPNTEAFF. The rearrangement uses TRBV5-1 and TRBJ1-1; a possible D gene is TRBD1 (6 bases). Per the germline V gene, CDR1 is SGHRS and CDR2 is YFSETQ. V shed 0 bases and J shed 1 base, with 13 bases lying between them. This CDR3 spans 16 amino acids.

This chain uses TRBV30 with TRBJ1-4; D remains ambiguous. This CDR3 has 15 amino acids. Between the trimmed V and J ends, which lost 0 bases and 8 bases, there was a span of 16 bases. Per the germline V gene, CDR1 is GTSNPN and CDR2 is SVGIG (reference sequence). The CDR3 DNA reads TGTGCCTGGAGTGTTGATAGGACGGTGGGGGAAAAACTGTTTTTT. Translation gives CAWSVDRTVGEKLFF.

The chain has TRBV6-1 and TRBJ2-2, with D possibly TRBD2 on 6 matching bases. Germline CDR1 and CDR2: MNHNS and SASEGT. This CDR3 comprises 14 residues. V lost 3 bases and J 5 bases, leaving 10 bases between the germline ends. CDR3 DNA sequence: TGTGCCAGCAGTGACTGGGGGGTTACCGGGGAGCTGTTTTTT. This translates into CASSDWGVTGELFF.

CDR3 coding DNA: TGTGCCAGTAGAATTACAGGGTACAGTTCACCCCTCCACTTT. The encoded protein is CASRITGYSSPLHF. The rearrangement joins TRBV19 to TRBJ1-6, with D possibly being TRBD1 (6 bases). Germline V lookup: CDR1 LNHDA, CDR2 SQIVND (reference sequence). This CDR3 has 14 residues. V was pared by 6 bases and J by 9 bases, with 15 bases between.

The genes are TRBV4-3 and TRBJ2-7, with a weak D call TRBD1 (6 bases). The germline V gene encodes CDR1 LGHNA and CDR2 YSLEER. Trimming pared 3 bases from V and 3 bases from J, leaving 15 bases between. The CDR3 length is 15 residues. The CDR3 sequence is CASSQRTGPVYEQYF. CDR3 DNA: TGCGCCAGCAGCCAGAGAACAGGGCCCGTCTACGAGCAGTACTTC.

This chain uses TRBV7-6 with TRBJ2-5; D unclear. Trimming shortened V by 2 bases and J by 2 bases, and 0 bases separated the two germline ends. Per germline, CDR1 SGHVS and CDR2 FNYEAQ. The CDR3 spans 11 residues. CDR3 bases: TGTGCCAGCAGCTTACAAGAGACCCAGTACTTC. It encodes CASSLQETQYF.

V usage is TRBV2 and J usage is TRBJ2-7, with TRBD2 identical over 10 bases. The CDR3 is made up of 15 amino acids. Germline lookup yields CDR1 SNHLY and CDR2 FYNNEI. The V and J ends lost 6 bases and 1 base, in that order; junction bases with no gene match: 6. CDR3 sequence (DNA): TGTGCCAGCAGAAAGACTAGCGGGTCTTCCTACGAGCAGTACTTC. Translating gives CASRKTSGSSYEQYF.

The chain has TRBV29-1 and TRBJ1-3; 10 positions agree with TRBD1. This CDR3 comprises 19 residues. CDR1 is SQVTM, CDR2 ANQGSEA, per germline. V gave up 1 base and J gave up 4 bases; unmatched junction bases: 16. CDR3 DNA: TGCAGCGTTGAAGCCCCGGGACAGGGGAAGTGCCTGGTAGGAAACACCATATATTTT. Residues: CSVEAPGQGKCLVGNTIYF.

This clone came up once. This rearrangement joins TRBV7-8 to TRBJ2-7; 7 positions match TRBD1. This CDR3 spans 15 amino acids. Germline values: CDR1 SGHVS, CDR2 FQNEAQ. The J segment lost 0 bases and the V segment lost 3 bases, leaving 5 bases of the junction unmatched. The DNA of the CDR3 is TGTGCCAGCAGCTTCAACAGGGACAGCTCCTACGAGCAGTACTTC. Amino acid sequence: CASSFNRDSSYEQYF. The full variable domain, its missing parts supplied by reference TRBV7-8 and TRBJ2-7, is GAGVSQSPRYKVAKRGQDVALRCDPISGHVSLFWYQQALGQGPEFLTYFQNEAQLDKSGLPSDRFFAERPEGSVSTLKIQRTQQEDSAVYLCASSFNRDSSYEQYFGPGTRLTVT.

The CDR3 DNA reads as TGCGCCAGCAGCTCGCAGTCGGCAGGTCCCTACGAGCAGTACTTC. Its protein product is CASSSQSAGPYEQYF. J is TRBJ2-7 and V is TRBV5-1; D unresolved. Trimming left V 3 bases short and J 2 bases short, with 15 bases between. CDR3 length: 15 amino acids. Germline V CDR1 and CDR2: SGHRS, YFSETQ. Combining the CDR3 with reference TRBV5-1 and TRBJ2-7 gives the whole variable domain KAGVTQTPRYLIKTRGQQVTLSCSPISGHRSVSWYQQTPGQGLQFLFEYFSETQRNKGNFPGRFSGRQFSNSRSEMNVSTLELGDSALYLCASSSQSAGPYEQYFGPGTRLTVT.

This rearrangement joins TRBV7-9 to TRBJ2-5, with no clear D. Trimming removed 4 bases from V and 4 bases from J, with 16 bases in between. CDR3 length: 15 residues. Germline CDR1 and CDR2: SEHNR and FQNEAQ (reference sequence). The CDR3 loop is CASSWIVTHGETQYF. CDR3 nucleotide sequence: TGTGCCAGCAGCTGGATTGTGACACACGGAGAGACCCAGTACTTC. Filled out from reference TRBV7-9 and TRBJ2-5, the complete variable domain reads DTGVSQNPRHKITKRGQNVTFRCDPISEHNRLYWYRQTLGQGPEFLTYFQNEAQLEKSRLLSDRFSAERPKGSFSTLEIQRTEQGDSAMYLCASSWIVTHGETQYFGPGTRLLVL.

V gene TRBV4-3 combines with J gene TRBJ1-4; 8 nucleotides agree with TRBD1. This CDR3 comprises 16 residues. CDR1 is LGHNA and CDR2 is YSLEER in the germline V gene. Trimming cost V 1 base and J 4 bases; bases outside gene matches: 5. The CDR3 nucleotides read TGCGCCAGCAGCCAAGGGACAGGGAGAGGTAATGAAAAACTGTTTTTT. This codes for CASSQGTGRGNEKLFF.

This chain uses TRBV19 with TRBJ2-4, with 7 positions matching TRBD1. This CDR3 is built from 17 residues. V lost 5 bases, J lost 9 bases, and 19 bases stayed unmatched. Germline V lookup: CDR1 LNHDA, CDR2 SQIVND (reference sequence). CDR3 bases: TGTGCCAGTAGTCCCACCCGCCCGACAGGGCGAGGGTCCATTCAGTACTTC. This sequence encodes CASSPTRPTGRGSIQYF.

The chain uses TRBV6-6 and TRBJ1-5, with D perhaps TRBD1 (5 bases). CDR3 length equals 15 residues. V lost 6 bases to trimming and J lost 2 bases, with 14 bases between them. The germline gives CDR1 MNHNY, CDR2 SVGAGI (reference sequence). Here the CDR3 DNA reads TGTGCCAGCAGCAACGGGGGGTCAGGCAATCAGCCCCAGCATTTT. Its protein product is CASSNGGSGNQPQHF.